The 29 T cell receptor beta chains given below trace back to one sample, sequenced in a study of blood T cell repertoires in COVID-19. TCRdb's copy holds only in-frame clones and misses some; the assay was immunoSEQ multiplex PCR. This table holds about 260,000 clones, 88% found once. Sequencing was done on a sample of peripheral blood. The receptors stem from a woman in her 70s with COVID-19, enrolled during active disease.

This clone was picked up one time. The chain combines TRBV3-1 (or the pseudogene TRBV3-2) with TRBJ2-5, with 10 bases lining up with TRBD2. This CDR3 is built from 19 residues. V trimming: 0 bases; J trimming: 1 base; junction bases outside the gene matches: 11. Germline assignment: CDR1 LGHDT and CDR2 YNNKEL (reference sequence). The CDR3 nucleotides are TGTGCCAGCAGCCAAGATATAGCGGGAGGAACCTACACCCAAGAGACCCAGTACTTC. This sequence encodes CASSQDIAGGTYTQETQYF.

The chain joins TRBV9 to TRBJ1-2, with 9 bases matching TRBD1. Trimming cost V 0 bases and J 6 bases; bases outside gene matches: 6. From germline, CDR1 is SGDLS and CDR2 YYNGEE. The length of the CDR3 is 15 residues. CDR3 nucleotide sequence: TGTGCCAGCAGCGTAGTTGCGGGACAGGGTCATGGCTACACCTTC. Residues: CASSVVAGQGHGYTF. Looking up the rest from reference TRBV9 and TRBJ1-2 gives the full variable domain: DSGVTQTPKHLITATGQRVTLRCSPRSGDLSVYWYQQSLDQGLQFLIQYYNGEERAKGNILERFSAQQFPDLHSELNLSSLELGDSALYFCASSVVAGQGHGYTFGSGTRLTVV.

The chain couples TRBV7-8 to TRBJ2-7; 9 bases match TRBD1. Germline trimming cut 6 bases from V and 7 bases from J; bases unmatched to any gene: 7. The length of the CDR3 is 13 residues. Germline V gene lookup returns CDR1 SGHVS and CDR2 FQNEAQ. The CDR3 DNA reads as TGTGCCAGCAGTTCACAGGGGGCGGGGGAGCAGTACTTC. Translating it yields CASSSQGAGEQYF.

This clone has a handful of counts. The rearrangement links TRBV4-2 to TRBJ2-7, with TRBD1 matching over 8 bases. V gave up 4 bases and J gave up 5 bases; unmatched junction bases: 10. This CDR3 is 15 amino acids long. Per germline, CDR1 LGHNA and CDR2 YNFKEQ. CDR3 bases: TGTGCCAGCAGCCCCCCGGACAGGGAGGTCCACGAGCAGTACTTC. It specifies CASSPPDREVHEQYF.

This clone was found a few times. The CDR3 sequence: CARAVPGVGEQYF. The CDR3 nucleotides are TGTGCTCGGGCGGTGCCGGGGGTGGGTGAGCAGTACTTC. The V gene is TRBV6-5, the J gene TRBJ2-7, with TRBD2 as a possible D gene (6 bases). Germline V gene data show CDR1 as MNHEY and CDR2 as SVGAGI. The CDR3 runs to 13 residues.

V is TRBV5-1 and J is TRBJ2-1, with 8 bases lining up with TRBD1. The CDR3 consists of 14 residues. J gave up 8 bases and V 0 bases, and 4 bases lay outside the gene matches. The germline CDR1 and CDR2 sequences are SGHRS and YFSETQ. The DNA of the CDR3 is TGCGCCAGCAGCTTGGGGACAGGGTTGCATGAGCAGTTCTTC. This codes for CASSLGTGLHEQFF.

The CDR3 spells CASSQVGSGAKNIQYF. CDR3 in DNA: TGCGCCAGCAGCCAAGTTGGGTCGGGAGCCAAAAACATTCAGTACTTC. This chain links TRBV4-1 with TRBJ2-4; D unclear. V was clipped by 1 base and J by 0 bases, with 10 bases between them. In germline, CDR1 is MGHRA, CDR2 YSYEKL. CDR3 size: 16 residues.

The chain carries TRBV7-9 and TRBJ2-7; D uncertain. Trimming pared 1 base from V and 3 bases from J, leaving 16 bases between. The CDR3 is 16 amino acids. CDR1 and CDR2 from the germline V gene are SEHNR and FQNEAQ (reference sequence). The CDR3 here is CASSLEHLSFRYEQYF. The CDR3 DNA sequence: TGTGCCAGCAGCTTAGAACATCTCTCGTTCCGCTACGAGCAGTACTTC.

The chain recombines TRBV4-1 with TRBJ1-4; 12 nucleotides line up with TRBD1. V lost 5 bases, J lost 9 bases, and 10 bases stayed unmatched. The CDR3 has 16 residues. Germline assignment: CDR1 MGHRA and CDR2 YSYEKL. In DNA form, the CDR3 reads TGCGCCAGCAGCTTTAAGACCGGGACAGGGGGCCAAAAACTGTTTTTT. Encoded protein: CASSFKTGTGGQKLFF.

This chain links TRBV4-1 with TRBJ1-5, with 10 bases aligning to TRBD1. This CDR3 has 17 amino acids. Germline lookup yields CDR1 MGHRA and CDR2 YSYEKL. V lost 9 bases and J lost 6; bases outside the gene matches: 17. CDR3 sequence (DNA): TGCGCCAGAGTGACAGGGGGCGCAACGGAGGGCAGTCAGCCCCAGCATTTT. This codes for CARVTGGATEGSQPQHF.

To note about this clone: At the DNA level, this CDR3 is encoded by other sequences in the same sample as well. CDR3 DNA sequence: TGTGCCATCAGTGGTGGCAGAACAGAAGCTTTCTTT. The encoded protein is CAISGGRTEAFF. The chain links TRBV10-3 to TRBJ1-1; no definite D call. Germline V gene sequence: CDR1 ENHRY, CDR2 SYGVKD. Between the trimmed V and J ends, which lost 4 bases and 8 bases, there was a span of 11 bases. The length of the CDR3 is 12 residues.

The rearrangement uses TRBV4-3 and TRBJ1-6; 8 positions match TRBD1. CDR1 and CDR2 (germline): LGHNA, YSLEER. The CDR3 runs to 15 residues. CDR3: CQQPRPQGANSPLHF. CDR3 in DNA: TGCCAGCAGCCAAGACCGCAGGGGGCAAATTCACCCCTCCACTTT.

The chain recombines TRBV7-2 with TRBJ2-2, with D perhaps TRBD2 (5 bases). CDR3 length: 16 amino acids. Germline CDR1 reads SGHTA; CDR2 reads FQGNSA. Trimming removed 5 bases at V and 0 bases at J, with 13 bases between. CDR3 amino acids: CASSLTRVANTGELFF. CDR3 nucleotide sequence: TGTGCCAGCAGCCTAACGCGGGTTGCGAACACCGGGGAGCTGTTTTTT.

This rearrangement joins TRBV30 to TRBJ2-1; 11 bases align to TRBD2. V trimming: 4 bases; J trimming: 4 bases; junction bases outside the gene matches: 0. The CDR3 contains 13 residues. Germline lookup yields CDR1 GTSNPN and CDR2 SVGIG (reference sequence). The CDR3 sequence: CAWTSGRYNEQFF. The CDR3, as DNA: TGTGCCTGGACTAGCGGGAGGTACAATGAGCAGTTCTTC.

In its sample, this clone was seen a few times. The chain has TRBV28 and TRBJ1-5; possibly TRBD1 for D (5 bases). There are 16 residues in the CDR3. Germline CDR1 reads MDHEN; CDR2 reads SYDVKM. Deletions cut 0 bases from V and 0 bases from J, with 9 bases between. CDR3 sequence: CASSLWGGYSNQPQHF. CDR3 in DNA: TGTGCCAGCAGTTTATGGGGGGGTTATAGCAATCAGCCCCAGCATTTT.

The CDR3 DNA reads TGTGCCAGCAGCCAAGAAGCGGGCAGAAATTCACCCCTCCACTTT. Protein: CASSQEAGRNSPLHF. The chain joins TRBV3-1 (or the pseudogene TRBV3-2) to TRBJ1-6; D unresolved. The ends were cut back, 0 bases at V and 7 bases at J, with 10 bases in the middle. The germline V gene has CDR1 LGHDT and CDR2 YNNKEL (reference sequence). This CDR3 has 15 residues.

The DNA of the CDR3 is TGTGCCAGCAGTTACTCGGCAGGGGAGACTGAAGCTTTCTTT. It encodes CASSYSAGETEAFF. V gene TRBV6-2 or TRBV6-3 combines with J gene TRBJ1-1; a weak D match, TRBD1 (6 bases). The CDR3 loop spans 14 amino acids. V was pared by 0 bases and J by 5 bases, with 10 bases between. CDR1 and CDR2 from the germline V gene are MNHEY and SVGEGT.

This chain connects TRBV15 to TRBJ2-6; D is ambiguous. V was pared by 0 bases and J by 2 bases, with 11 bases between. Per the germline V gene, CDR1 is LNHNV and CDR2 is YYDKDF (reference sequence). The CDR3 spans 17 residues. The CDR3 coding sequence is TGTGCCACCAGCAGAGATGTGAGGATAGCTGGGGCCAACGTCCTGACTTTC. This translates into CATSRDVRIAGANVLTF.

This clone was counted ten times or more. The chain has TRBV6-1 and TRBJ1-5, with a weak D call TRBD1 (6 bases). The V end was cut by 2 bases, the J end by 7 bases, with 12 bases between. This CDR3 is 14 amino acids long. Germline V gene lookup returns CDR1 MNHNS and CDR2 SASEGT. The CDR3 DNA follows: TGTGCCAGCAGTGAAAGGATCCAGGGGCAGCCCCAGCATTTT. This encodes CASSERIQGQPQHF.

This sequence joins TRBV7-8 and TRBJ1-5; D remains unclear. V lost 1 base and J lost 5, with 12 bases in between. The CDR3 extends over 15 amino acids. CDR1 is SGHVS and CDR2 is FQNEAQ in the germline V gene. The CDR3 DNA sequence: TGTGCCAGCAGCTTAGGATGGGGAGGACATCAGCCCCAGCATTTT. This translates into CASSLGWGGHQPQHF.

The chain couples TRBV7-9 to TRBJ2-7; D may be TRBD2 (5 bases). With 0 bases removed from V and 10 bases from J, the gap between germline ends came to 10 bases. From germline, CDR1 is SEHNR and CDR2 FQNEAQ (reference sequence). The CDR3 loop spans 12 amino acids. Here the CDR3 reads CASSLATGNQYF. CDR3 sequence (DNA): TGTGCCAGCAGCTTAGCCACCGGGAATCAGTACTTC.

V usage is TRBV7-9 and J usage is TRBJ2-3; D call uncertain. V was pared by 1 base and J by 3 bases, with 5 bases between. The CDR3 spans 13 residues. Germline CDR1 and CDR2: SEHNR and FQNEAQ (reference sequence). The CDR3 DNA follows: TGTGCCAGCAGCTTAGTAATGACAGATACGCAGTATTTT. It translates to CASSLVMTDTQYF.

This chain links TRBV19 with TRBJ1-2, with a tentative D call TRBD1 (5 bases). The CDR3 is made up of 14 amino acids. In germline, CDR1 is LNHDA, CDR2 SQIVND (reference sequence). V shed 1 base and J shed 12 bases, with 18 bases lying between them. DNA for the CDR3: TGTGCCAGTAGTATAGCCTTTCCAGGGATCGGAGACACCTTC. Translated, it gives CASSIAFPGIGDTF.

The chain is built from TRBV28 and TRBJ2-3, with 10 nucleotides matching TRBD2. The germline CDR1 and CDR2 sequences are MDHEN and SYDVKM. After removal of 4 bases from V and 5 bases from J, the junction contained 15 bases not matched to a gene. The CDR3 extends over 18 amino acids. CDR3 loop: CASSSYSSGSVPGDTQYF. CDR3 nucleotides: TGTGCCAGCAGTTCCTACTCTAGCGGGAGCGTCCCAGGAGATACGCAGTATTTT.

V is TRBV7-2 and J is TRBJ2-7; a weak D match, TRBD1 (6 bases). Germline V CDR1 and CDR2: SGHTA, FQGNSA. The CDR3 length is 15 residues. The ends were cut back, 5 bases at V and 3 bases at J, with 17 bases in the middle. The CDR3 protein is CASSPRTGSVYEQYF. The CDR3 DNA sequence: TGTGCCAGCAGCCCGCGTACAGGGAGTGTCTACGAGCAGTACTTC. The full variable domain, in which reference TRBV7-2 and TRBJ2-7 provide the parts outside the CDR3, is GAGVSQSPSNKVTEKGKDVELRCDPISGHTALYWYRQSLGQGLEFLIYFQGNSAPDKSGLPSDRFSAERTGGSVSTLTIQRTQQEDSAVYLCASSPRTGSVYEQYFGPGTRLTVT.

The gene calls are TRBV4-2 and TRBJ2-7, with TRBD2 matching 8 bases. The CDR3 spans 15 residues. The V segment lost 3 bases and the J segment 3 bases; nucleotides outside the gene matches: 7. Germline V gives CDR1 LGHNA, CDR2 YNFKEQ. The CDR3 sequence: CASSHEASGFYEQYF. CDR3 nucleotide sequence: TGTGCCAGCAGCCACGAGGCTAGCGGGTTCTACGAGCAGTACTTC.

This clone occurred a few times. V gene TRBV7-8 combines with J gene TRBJ2-5; 8 nucleotides agree with TRBD1. CDR3 length: 17 amino acids. Trimming removed 5 bases from V and 7 bases from J; junction bases left unmatched: 18. The germline V gene has CDR1 SGHVS and CDR2 FQNEAQ. The CDR3 sequence: CASSPYRTGGTRGTQYF. The CDR3 nucleotides are TGTGCCAGCAGCCCCTATAGAACAGGGGGTACTCGGGGGACCCAGTACTTC.

The CDR3 coding sequence is TGTGCCAGCAGCCGGGCGGGAGGGCCCGTCGAGCAGTACTTC. Translating it yields CASSRAGGPVEQYF. The chain employs TRBV3-1 (or the pseudogene TRBV3-2) and TRBJ2-7; 9 bases are shared with TRBD2. The CDR3 runs 14 residues. Germline CDR1 and CDR2: LGHDT and YNNKEL (reference sequence). Trimming took 4 bases from V and 6 from J; bases not matched to a gene: 7.

V is TRBV19 and J is TRBJ1-1; tentatively, D is TRBD1 (6 bases). The CDR3 runs to 16 residues. The V end was cut by 5 bases, the J end by 2 bases, with 18 bases between. CDR1 and CDR2 from the germline V gene are LNHDA and SQIVND (reference sequence). CDR3 sequence (DNA): TGTGCCAGTAGTGGTGTGGCAGGGGTAGTAAACACTGAAGCTTTCTTT. It specifies CASSGVAGVVNTEAFF.